This entry lists 5 T cell receptor beta chains sequenced from one sample in a study of response to subunit inactivated influenza vaccine (dated by TCRdb to 2016 to 2018). The method was RT-PCR. Sequenced using an Illumina HiSeq 2500. Through fastp at Q25 and MiXCR, TCRdb rebuilt clones from the public reads, retaining in-frame beta chains. Merged by CDR3 protein, the rows form single entries marked with the most common genes and DNA. The sample includes 290,000 or so distinct CDR3 sequences, with 22% observed a single time. Of the sample, around 10% falls within the top ten clones. Specimen: PBMCs from blood, collected less than 22 months after vaccination. These receptors came from a man between 50 and 70 years old who received an inactivated influenza vaccine. Donor details come from another sample of the same person, matched by shared clones.

As to this clonotype: A junction end diverges from the germline sequence, so it may reflect a read error. The V gene is TRBV12-3 or TRBV12-4, the J gene TRBJ1-3; D is undetermined. CDR3 length: 15 amino acids. DNA of the CDR3: TGTGCCAGCAGCGCCGGACTCTCCTCTGGAAACGCCATATATTTT. Its protein product is CASSAGLSSGNAIYF.

This clonotype was counted a single time. V and J are TRBV7-2 and TRBJ2-4; D is possibly TRBD1 (6 bases). This CDR3 comprises 15 residues. The V gene's germline CDR1 is SGHTA and CDR2 FQGNSA. V dropped 5 bases and J dropped 6 bases, with 17 bases sitting between them. The CDR3: CASSQDSNVANIQYF. CDR3 DNA sequence: TGTGCCAGCAGCCAGGACAGTAATGTGGCAAACATTCAGTACTTC.

This clonotype came up many times. V usage is TRBV28 and J usage is TRBJ1-5; 8 positions agree with TRBD1. The CDR3 totals 14 residues. CDR1 is MDHEN, CDR2 SYDVKM, per germline. Trimming took 8 bases from V and 5 from J; bases not matched to a gene: 8. The CDR3 loop is CASFSGTGYQPQHF. The DNA for the CDR3 is TGTGCCAGCTTTTCCGGGACAGGATATCAGCCCCAGCATTTT.

This clonotype showed up many times. This chain uses TRBV12-3 or TRBV12-4 with TRBJ1-1; D is possibly TRBD1 (5 bases). The CDR3 covers 14 residues. The ends were cut back, 3 bases at V and 0 bases at J, with 8 bases in the middle. CDR3 sequence: CASSFRGMNTEAFF. The CDR3 DNA sequence: TGTGCCAGCAGTTTTCGGGGGATGAACACTGAAGCTTTCTTT.

The chain carries TRBV28 and TRBJ1-5, with 8 bases fitting TRBD1. CDR1 is MDHEN, CDR2 SYDVKM, per germline. V dropped 9 bases and J dropped 1; count of bases not matched to a gene: 8. The CDR3 extends over 15 amino acids. The CDR3 loop is CASTQGAGSNQPQHF. DNA for the CDR3: TGTGCCAGTACCCAGGGGGCAGGCAGCAATCAGCCCCAGCATTTT.